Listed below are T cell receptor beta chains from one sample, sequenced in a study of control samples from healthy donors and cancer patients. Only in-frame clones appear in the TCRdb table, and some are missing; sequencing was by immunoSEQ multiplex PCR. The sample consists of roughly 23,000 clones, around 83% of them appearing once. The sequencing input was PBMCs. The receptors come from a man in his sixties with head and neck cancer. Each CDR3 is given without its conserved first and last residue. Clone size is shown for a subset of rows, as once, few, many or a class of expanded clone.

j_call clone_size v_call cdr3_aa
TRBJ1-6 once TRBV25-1 ASSATARACYNSPLH
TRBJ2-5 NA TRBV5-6 ASSLSWGSETQY
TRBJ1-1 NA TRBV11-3 ASSLRPGANTEAF
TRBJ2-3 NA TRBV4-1 ASSHEAASGTDTQY
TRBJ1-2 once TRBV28 ASSLEVHGYT
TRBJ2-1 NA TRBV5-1 ASSPGGTSVYNEQF
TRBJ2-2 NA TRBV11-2 ASSSTSGVTNTGELF
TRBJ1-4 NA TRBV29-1 SAGRGEKLF
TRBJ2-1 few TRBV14 ASSQFTPSLEQF
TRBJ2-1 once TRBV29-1 SVDGETSGSSYNEQF
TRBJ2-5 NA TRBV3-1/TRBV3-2 ASSQDRGPGGRETQY
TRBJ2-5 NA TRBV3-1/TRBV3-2 ASSPRKRLDQETQY
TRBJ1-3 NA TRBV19 ASTPSYAGNTIY
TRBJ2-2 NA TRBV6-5 ASSYSRDRGTGELF
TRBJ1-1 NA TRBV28 ASSSPTTEAF
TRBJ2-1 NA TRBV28 ASGLRGTYNEQF
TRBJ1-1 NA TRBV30 AWRWIGTQAF
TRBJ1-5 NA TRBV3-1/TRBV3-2 ASSENHSNQPQH
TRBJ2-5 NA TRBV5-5 ASSSTGRETQY
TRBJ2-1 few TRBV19 ASSIEPPGLAFRNEQF
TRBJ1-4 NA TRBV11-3 ASSLVGGAGEKLF
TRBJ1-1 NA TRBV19 ASSITADTEAF
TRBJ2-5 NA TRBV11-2 ASSSGGTQY
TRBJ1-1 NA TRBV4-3 ASSQHVNTEAF
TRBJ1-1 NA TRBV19 ASSLTGGATGTEAF
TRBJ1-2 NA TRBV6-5 ASSLSRTGKAGYT
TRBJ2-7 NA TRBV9 ASSPRLNTYEQY
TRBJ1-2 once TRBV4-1 ANLLEWFYGYT
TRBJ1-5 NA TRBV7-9 ASSLNRGNSNQPQH
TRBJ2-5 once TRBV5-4 ASSLTPGETQY
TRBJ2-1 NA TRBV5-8 ASDHIVGSYNEQF
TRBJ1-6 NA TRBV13 ASSLLEGDSPLH
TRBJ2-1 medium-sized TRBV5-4 ASSSAGTRYNEQF
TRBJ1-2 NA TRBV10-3 AISESGGNYGYT
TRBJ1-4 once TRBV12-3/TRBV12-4 ASSLVPGEKLF
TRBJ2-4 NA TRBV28 ASTSQGLAKNIQY
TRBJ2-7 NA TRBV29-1 SAGQGNEQY
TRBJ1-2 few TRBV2 ASSVRTGDYGYT
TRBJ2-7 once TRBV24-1 ATSESGLAGAAYEQY
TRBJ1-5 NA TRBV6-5 ASRRSRGQPQH
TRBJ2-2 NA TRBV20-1 SATDTRLGAGELF
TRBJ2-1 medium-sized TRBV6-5 ASSTPSHNEQF
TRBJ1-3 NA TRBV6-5 ASSPTGTGNTIY
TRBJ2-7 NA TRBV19 ASSGTAYEQY
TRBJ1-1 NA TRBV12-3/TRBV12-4 ASSLNRGAWAF
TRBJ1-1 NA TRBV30 AWSVLGRWSIEAF
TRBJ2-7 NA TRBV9 ASSPETSGSHEQY
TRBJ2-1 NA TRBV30 AWTGTGRGNEQF
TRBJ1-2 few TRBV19 ASSKRDGLRGGYT
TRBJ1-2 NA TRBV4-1 ASSQVGASNYGYT
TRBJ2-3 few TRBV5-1 ASSAGDSDTDTQY
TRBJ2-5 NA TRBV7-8 ASSLFGRTGKQKTQY
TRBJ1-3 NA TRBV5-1 ASSPGRESGNTIY
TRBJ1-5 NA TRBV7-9 ASSLGQGFVQPQH
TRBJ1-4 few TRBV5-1 ASSTPPRASTNEKLF
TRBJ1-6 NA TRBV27 ASSLGPMNSPLH
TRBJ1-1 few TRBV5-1 ASSPARRSNTEAF
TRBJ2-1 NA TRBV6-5 ASSYSYSYNEQF
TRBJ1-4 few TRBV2 ASTLVREKLF